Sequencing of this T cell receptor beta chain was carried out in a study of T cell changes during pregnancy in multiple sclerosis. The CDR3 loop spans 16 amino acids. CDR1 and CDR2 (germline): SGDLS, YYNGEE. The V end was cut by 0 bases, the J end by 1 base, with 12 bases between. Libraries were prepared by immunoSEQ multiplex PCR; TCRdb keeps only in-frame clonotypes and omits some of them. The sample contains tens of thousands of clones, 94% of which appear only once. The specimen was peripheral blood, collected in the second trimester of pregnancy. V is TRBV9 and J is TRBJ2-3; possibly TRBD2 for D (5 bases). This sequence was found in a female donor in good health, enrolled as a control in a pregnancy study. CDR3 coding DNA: TGTGCCAGCAGCGTAGGTACGGGATCGGGCACAGATACGCAGTATTTT. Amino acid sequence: CASSVGTGSGTDTQYF.